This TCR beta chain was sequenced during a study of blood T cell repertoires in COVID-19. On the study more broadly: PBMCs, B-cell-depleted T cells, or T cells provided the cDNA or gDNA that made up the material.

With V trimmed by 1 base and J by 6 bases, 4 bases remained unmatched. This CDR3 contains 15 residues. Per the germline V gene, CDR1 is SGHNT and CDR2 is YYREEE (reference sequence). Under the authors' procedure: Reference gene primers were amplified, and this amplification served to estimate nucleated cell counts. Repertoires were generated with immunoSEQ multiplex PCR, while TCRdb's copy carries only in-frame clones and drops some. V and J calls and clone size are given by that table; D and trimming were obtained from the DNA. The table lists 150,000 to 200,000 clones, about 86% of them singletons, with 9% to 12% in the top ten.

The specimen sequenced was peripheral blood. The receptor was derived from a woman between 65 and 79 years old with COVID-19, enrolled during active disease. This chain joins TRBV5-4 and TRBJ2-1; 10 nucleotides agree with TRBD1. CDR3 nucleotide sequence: TGTGCCAGCAGCTTGCCCGGGACAGGGGTCAATGAGCAGTTCTTC. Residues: CASSLPGTGVNEQFF.